These 3 T cell receptor beta chains share one sample of origin, sequenced in a study of T cell responses to AZD1222 COVID-19 vaccine. Here immunoSEQ multiplex PCR was the method, and the copy in TCRdb shows in-frame clones only, minus some. The data hold around 140,000 clones, with about 89% observed a single time. Material: peripheral blood, obtained on day 0 of AZD1222 vaccination. Every receptor here comes from an adult in good health.

The chain links TRBV12-3 or TRBV12-4 to TRBJ2-7, with 8 bases aligning to TRBD2. V shed 6 bases, J shed 5 bases, and the junction held 6 bases outside the gene matches. The CDR3 covers 13 residues. CDR3 region: CASSPGTRNEQYF. In DNA form, the CDR3 reads TGTGCCAGCAGCCCGGGGACTAGAAACGAGCAGTACTTC.

The V call is TRBV6-5, the J call TRBJ1-5; D gene ambiguous. The CDR3 sequence is 13 residues long. Germline values: CDR1 MNHEY, CDR2 SVGAGI. Trimming cost V 2 bases and J 5 bases, with 7 bases left between them. This CDR3 reads CASSYASYQPQHF. CDR3 coding DNA: TGTGCCAGCAGTTACGCCTCCTATCAGCCCCAGCATTTT.

The J gene is TRBJ1-2, the V gene TRBV9, with D possibly TRBD1 on 6 matching bases. Trimming shortened V by 0 bases and J by 5 bases, and 8 bases separated the two germline ends. The CDR3 contains 13 residues. Germline assignment: CDR1 SGDLS and CDR2 YYNGEE. The CDR3 DNA reads TGTGCCAGCAGCGTAGCCAGGGGATATGGCTACACCTTC. Its protein is CASSVARGYGYTF. The full variable domain, in which reference TRBV9 and TRBJ1-2 provide the parts outside the CDR3, is DSGVTQTPKHLITATGQRVTLRCSPRSGDLSVYWYQQSLDQGLQFLIQYYNGEERAKGNILERFSAQQFPDLHSELNLSSLELGDSALYFCASSVARGYGYTFGSGTRLTVV.